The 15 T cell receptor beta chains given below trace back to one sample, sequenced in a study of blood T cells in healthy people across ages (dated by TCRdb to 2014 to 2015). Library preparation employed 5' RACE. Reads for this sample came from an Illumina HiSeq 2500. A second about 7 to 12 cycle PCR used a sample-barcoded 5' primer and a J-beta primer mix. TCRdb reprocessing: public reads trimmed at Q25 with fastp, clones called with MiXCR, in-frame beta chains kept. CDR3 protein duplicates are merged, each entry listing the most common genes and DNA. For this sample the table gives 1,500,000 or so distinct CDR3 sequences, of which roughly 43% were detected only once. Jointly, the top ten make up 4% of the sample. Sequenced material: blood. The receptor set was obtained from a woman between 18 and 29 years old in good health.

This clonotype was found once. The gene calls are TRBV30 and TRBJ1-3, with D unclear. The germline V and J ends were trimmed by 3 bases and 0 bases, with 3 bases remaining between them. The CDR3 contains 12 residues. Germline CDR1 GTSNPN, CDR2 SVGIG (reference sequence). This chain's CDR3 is CAWSLSGNTIYF. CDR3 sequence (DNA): TGTGCCTGGAGCCTCTCTGGAAACACCATATATTTT.

Written as DNA, the CDR3 is TGCGCCAGCAGCCGGGTAGGACCGAAAGCAACTAATGAAAAACTGTTTTTT. Translated, it gives CASSRVGPKATNEKLFF. V is TRBV4-1 and J is TRBJ1-4, with D unclear. The CDR3 spans 17 residues. In germline, CDR1 is MGHRA, CDR2 YSYEKL. The V gene lost 4 bases and the J gene lost 0 bases, with 15 bases spanning the gap.

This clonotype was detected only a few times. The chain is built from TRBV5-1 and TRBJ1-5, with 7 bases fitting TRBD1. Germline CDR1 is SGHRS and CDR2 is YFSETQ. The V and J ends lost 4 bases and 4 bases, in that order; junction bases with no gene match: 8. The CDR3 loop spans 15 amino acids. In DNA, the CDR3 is TGCGCCAGCAGCGAGGGGGCGGCTGATAATCAGCCCCAGCATTTT. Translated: CASSEGAADNQPQHF.

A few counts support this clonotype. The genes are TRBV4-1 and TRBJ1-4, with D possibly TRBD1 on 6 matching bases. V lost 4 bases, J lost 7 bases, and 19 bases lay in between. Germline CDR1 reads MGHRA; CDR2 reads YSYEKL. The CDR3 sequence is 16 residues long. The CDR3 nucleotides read TGCGCCAGCAGCCGAGAACGGGGGCAACGAATTGAAAAACTGTTTTTT. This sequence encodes CASSRERGQRIEKLFF.

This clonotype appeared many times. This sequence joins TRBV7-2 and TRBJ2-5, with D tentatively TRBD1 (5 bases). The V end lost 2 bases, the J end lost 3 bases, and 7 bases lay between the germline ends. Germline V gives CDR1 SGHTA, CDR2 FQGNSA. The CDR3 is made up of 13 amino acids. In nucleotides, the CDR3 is TGTGCCAGCAGCTTACGCAGGGAAGAGACCCAGTACTTC. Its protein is CASSLRREETQYF.

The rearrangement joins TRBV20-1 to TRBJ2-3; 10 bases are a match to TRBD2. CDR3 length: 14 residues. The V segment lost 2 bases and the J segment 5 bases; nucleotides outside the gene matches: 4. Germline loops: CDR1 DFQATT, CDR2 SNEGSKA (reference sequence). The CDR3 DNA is TGCAGTGCTAGAATAGCGGGAGGTATAGATACGCAGTATTTT. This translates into CSARIAGGIDTQYF.

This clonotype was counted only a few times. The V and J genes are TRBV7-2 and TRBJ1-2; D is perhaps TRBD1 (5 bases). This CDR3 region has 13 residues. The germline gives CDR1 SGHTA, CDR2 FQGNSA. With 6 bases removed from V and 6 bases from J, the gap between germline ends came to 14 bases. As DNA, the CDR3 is TGTGCCAGCAGTCAGACCAGGGTTGATGGCTACACCTTC. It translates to CASSQTRVDGYTF.

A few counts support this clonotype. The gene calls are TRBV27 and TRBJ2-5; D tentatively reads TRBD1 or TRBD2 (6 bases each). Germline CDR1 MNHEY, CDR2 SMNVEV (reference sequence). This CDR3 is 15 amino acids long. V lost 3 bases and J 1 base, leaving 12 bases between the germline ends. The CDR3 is CASSFVGGTQETQYF. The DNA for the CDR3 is TGTGCCAGCAGTTTCGTGGGGGGCACCCAAGAGACCCAGTACTTC.

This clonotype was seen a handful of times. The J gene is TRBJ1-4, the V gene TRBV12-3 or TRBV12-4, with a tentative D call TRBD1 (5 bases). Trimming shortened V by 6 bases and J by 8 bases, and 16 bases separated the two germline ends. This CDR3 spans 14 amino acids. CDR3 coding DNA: TGTGCCAGCAGCAGGGACCCTGGAGTCGAAAAACTGTTTTTT. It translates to CASSRDPGVEKLFF.

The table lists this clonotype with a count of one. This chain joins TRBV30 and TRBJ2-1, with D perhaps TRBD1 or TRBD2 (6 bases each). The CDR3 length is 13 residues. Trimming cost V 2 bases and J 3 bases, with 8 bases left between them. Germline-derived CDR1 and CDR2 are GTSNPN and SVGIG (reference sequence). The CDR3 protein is CAWSRGDYNEQFF. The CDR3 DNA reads TGTGCCTGGAGTAGGGGGGACTACAATGAGCAGTTCTTC. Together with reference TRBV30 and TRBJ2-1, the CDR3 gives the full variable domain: SQTIHQWPATLVQPVGSPLSLECTVEGTSNPNLYWYRQAAGRGLQLLFYSVGIGQISSEVPQNLSASRPQDRQFILSSKKLLLSDSGFYLCAWSRGDYNEQFFGPGTRLTVL.

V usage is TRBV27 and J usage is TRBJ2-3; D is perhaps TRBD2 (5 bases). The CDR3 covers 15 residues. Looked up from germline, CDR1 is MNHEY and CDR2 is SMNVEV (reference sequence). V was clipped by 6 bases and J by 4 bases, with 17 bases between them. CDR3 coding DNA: TGTGCCAGCAGCGACTCCCGCGTGAGGGCAGATACGCAGTATTTT. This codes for CASSDSRVRADTQYF.

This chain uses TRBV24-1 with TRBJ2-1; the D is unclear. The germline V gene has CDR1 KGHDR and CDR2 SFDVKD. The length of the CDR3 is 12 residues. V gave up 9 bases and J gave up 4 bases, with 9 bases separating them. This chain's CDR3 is CATGMGYNEQFF. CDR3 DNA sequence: TGTGCCACCGGAATGGGATACAATGAGCAGTTCTTC.

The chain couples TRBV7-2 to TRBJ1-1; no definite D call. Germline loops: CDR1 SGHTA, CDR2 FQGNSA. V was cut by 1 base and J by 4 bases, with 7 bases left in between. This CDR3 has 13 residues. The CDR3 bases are TGTGCCAGCAGCTTAGGAGTGGTCACTGAAGCTTTCTTT. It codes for CASSLGVVTEAFF. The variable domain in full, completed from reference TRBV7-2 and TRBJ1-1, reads GAGVSQSPSNKVTEKGKDVELRCDPISGHTALYWYRQSLGQGLEFLIYFQGNSAPDKSGLPSDRFSAERTGGSVSTLTIQRTQQEDSAVYLCASSLGVVTEAFFGQGTRLTVV.

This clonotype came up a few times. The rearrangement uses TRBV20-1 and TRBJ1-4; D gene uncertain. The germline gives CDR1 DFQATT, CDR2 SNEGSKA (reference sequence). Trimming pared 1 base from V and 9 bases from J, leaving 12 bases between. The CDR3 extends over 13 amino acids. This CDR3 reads CSARVLAGQKLFF. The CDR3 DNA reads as TGCAGTGCTAGAGTCTTGGCCGGCCAAAAACTGTTTTTT.

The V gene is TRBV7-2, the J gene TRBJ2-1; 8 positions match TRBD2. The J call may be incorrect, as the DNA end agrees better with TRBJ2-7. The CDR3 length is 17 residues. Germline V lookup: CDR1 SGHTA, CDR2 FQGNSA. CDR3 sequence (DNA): TGTGCCAGCAGCACGGGTGGAACTAGCGGCCGTTACAATGAGCAGTACTTC. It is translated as CASSTGGTSGRYNEQYF.